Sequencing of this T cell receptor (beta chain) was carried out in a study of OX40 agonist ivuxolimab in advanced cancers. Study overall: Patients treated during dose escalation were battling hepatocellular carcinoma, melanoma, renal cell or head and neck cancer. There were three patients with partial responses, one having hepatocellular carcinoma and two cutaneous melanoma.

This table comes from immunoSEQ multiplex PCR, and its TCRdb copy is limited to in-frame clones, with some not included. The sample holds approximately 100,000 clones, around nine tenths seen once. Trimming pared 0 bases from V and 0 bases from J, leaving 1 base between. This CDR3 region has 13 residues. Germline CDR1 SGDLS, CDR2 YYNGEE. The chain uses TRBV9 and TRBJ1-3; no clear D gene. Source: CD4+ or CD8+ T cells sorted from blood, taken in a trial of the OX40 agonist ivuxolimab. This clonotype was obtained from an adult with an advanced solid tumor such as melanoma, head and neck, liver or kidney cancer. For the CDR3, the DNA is TGTGCCAGCAGCGTAGACTCTGGAAACACCATATATTTT. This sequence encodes CASSVDSGNTIYF.